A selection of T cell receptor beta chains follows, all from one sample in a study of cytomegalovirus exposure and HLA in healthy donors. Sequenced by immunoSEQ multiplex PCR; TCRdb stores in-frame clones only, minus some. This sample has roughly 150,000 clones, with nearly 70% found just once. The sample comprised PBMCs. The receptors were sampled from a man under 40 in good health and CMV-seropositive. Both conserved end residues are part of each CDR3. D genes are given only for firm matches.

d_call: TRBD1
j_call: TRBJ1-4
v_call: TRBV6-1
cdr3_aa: CASSEAQGGAEKLFF

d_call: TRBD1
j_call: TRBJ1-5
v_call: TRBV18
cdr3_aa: CASSPEVGQNQPQHF

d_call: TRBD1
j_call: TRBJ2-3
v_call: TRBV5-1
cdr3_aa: CASSLEDPGQGKDTQYF

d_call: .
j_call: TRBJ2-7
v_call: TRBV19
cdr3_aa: CASKEAGESHEQYF

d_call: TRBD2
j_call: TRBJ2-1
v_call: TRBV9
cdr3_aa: CASSVAGGNYNEQFF

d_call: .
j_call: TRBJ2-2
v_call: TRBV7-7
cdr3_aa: CASSLGDPFSGGELFF

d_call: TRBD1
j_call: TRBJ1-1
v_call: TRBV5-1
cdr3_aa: CASGFTGTGVFDTEAFF

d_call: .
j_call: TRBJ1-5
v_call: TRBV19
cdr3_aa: CASSIDRTQPQHF

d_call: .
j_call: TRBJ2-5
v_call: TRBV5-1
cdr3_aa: CASSHTLGGDETQYF

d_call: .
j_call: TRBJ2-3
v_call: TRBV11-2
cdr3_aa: CASSLRWRGGTDTQYF

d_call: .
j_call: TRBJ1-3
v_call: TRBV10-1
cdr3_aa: CASSESRSVWGPGNTIYF

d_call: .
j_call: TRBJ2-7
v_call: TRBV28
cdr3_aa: CASSLSGPLAEQYF

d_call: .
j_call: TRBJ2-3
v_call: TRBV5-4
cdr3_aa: CASSFEGSGLDTQYF

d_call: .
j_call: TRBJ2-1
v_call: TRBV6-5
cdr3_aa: CASSYSPGLDNEQFF

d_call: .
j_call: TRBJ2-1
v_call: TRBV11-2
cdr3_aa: CASSTGLGGTKDEQFF

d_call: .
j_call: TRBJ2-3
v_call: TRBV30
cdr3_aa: CAWSVMGQGLDTQYF

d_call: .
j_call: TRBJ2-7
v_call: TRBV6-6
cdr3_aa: CASSYSDSKGYEQYF

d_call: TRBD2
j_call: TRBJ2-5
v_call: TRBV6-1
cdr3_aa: CASSGAGGGETQYF

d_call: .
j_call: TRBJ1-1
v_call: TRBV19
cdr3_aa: CASSAGGVWTEAFF

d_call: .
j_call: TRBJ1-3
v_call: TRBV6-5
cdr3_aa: CASSMGQGYGNTIYF

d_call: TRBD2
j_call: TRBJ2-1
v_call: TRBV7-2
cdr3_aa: CASSSQIAGSPNEQFF

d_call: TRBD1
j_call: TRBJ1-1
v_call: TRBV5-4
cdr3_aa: CASSIQQGAQTEAFF

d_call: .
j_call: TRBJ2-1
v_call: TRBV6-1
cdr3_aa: CASSEGTPGEPYNEQFF

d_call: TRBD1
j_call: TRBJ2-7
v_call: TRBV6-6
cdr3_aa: CASNFDRGVEQYF

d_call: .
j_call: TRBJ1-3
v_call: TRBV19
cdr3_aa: CASSPSGVGGSTIYF

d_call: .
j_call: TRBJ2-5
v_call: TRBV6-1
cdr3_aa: CASSEGGALTLMEQYF

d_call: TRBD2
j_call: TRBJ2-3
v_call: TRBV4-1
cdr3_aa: CASSPIWTSGKQDTQYF

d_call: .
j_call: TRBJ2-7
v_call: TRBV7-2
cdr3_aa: CASSSSTGYEQYF

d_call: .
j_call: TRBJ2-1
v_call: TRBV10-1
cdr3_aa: CASSDIQGSYNEQFF